Below are 27 T cell receptor beta chains sequenced from a single sample in a study of T cell repertoires in cytomegalovirus infection. TCRdb independently ran MiXCR on the reads; one entry per CDR3 protein. The data hold approximately 990,000 distinct CDR3 sequences, with around 32% observed a single time. No cognate antigen is known for these TCRs. Specimen: cultured CD8+ T cells from PBMCs, collected from culture after CMV antigen stimulation. The receptors come from a human donor in good health (CMV status not recorded). Some clones in this sample may be carry-over from other donors' samples.

J is TRBJ2-7 and V is TRBV5-5; 12 nucleotides agree with TRBD2. In germline, CDR1 is SGHKS, CDR2 YYEKEE (reference sequence). The CDR3 spans 15 residues. V lost 3 bases to trimming and J lost 4 bases; unmatched junction nucleotides: 5. The CDR3 here is CASSYGLAGSYEQYV. The CDR3 DNA is TGTGCCAGCAGCTATGGACTAGCGGGATCATACGAGCAGTACGTC.

The chain is built from TRBV7-9 and TRBJ2-7, with 9 bases identical to TRBD2. Germline CDR1 and CDR2: SEHNR and FQNEAQ (reference sequence). CDR3 length: 16 residues. V trimming: 3 bases; J trimming: 0 bases; junction bases outside the gene matches: 6. In DNA form, the CDR3 reads TGTGCCAGCAGCTTCTCTAGCGGGGTGCTCTCCTACGAGCAGTACTTC. Translating gives CASSFSSGVLSYEQYF.

This chain connects TRBV29-1 to TRBJ1-1, with 8 bases lining up with TRBD1. Germline V gene lookup returns CDR1 SQVTM and CDR2 ANQGSEA. This CDR3 is 13 amino acids long. J gave up 3 bases and V 7 bases, and 7 bases lay outside the gene matches. The CDR3 reads CSDQGAWDTEAFF. The CDR3 DNA reads as TGCAGCGACCAGGGGGCCTGGGACACTGAAGCTTTCTTT.

This chain uses TRBV20-1 with TRBJ1-2, with TRBD1 as a possible D gene (5 bases). The CDR3 extends over 18 amino acids. Trimming left V 3 bases short and J 0 bases short, with 23 bases between. In germline, CDR1 is DFQATT, CDR2 SNEGSKA (reference sequence). The CDR3, as DNA: TGCAGTGCTAGCCGGACCCGGGACCGAGCTAAACCTAACTATGGCTACACCTTC. Protein product: CSASRTRDRAKPNYGYTF.

The rearrangement joins TRBV19 to TRBJ1-5, with D perhaps matching TRBD1 (5 bases). The V end was cut by 0 bases, the J end by 6 bases, with 15 bases between. Germline CDR1 LNHDA, CDR2 SQIVND (reference sequence). The CDR3 consists of 16 residues. The CDR3 loop reads CASSIDRYGGSQPQHF. CDR3 bases: TGTGCCAGTAGTATAGATAGGTACGGGGGGAGTCAGCCCCAGCATTTT.

This clonotype appeared a single time. The V call is TRBV20-1, the J call TRBJ1-1; tentatively, D is TRBD1 (6 bases). Germline CDR1 is DFQATT and CDR2 is SNEGSKA (reference sequence). The CDR3 covers 15 residues. Trimming pared 0 bases from V and 3 bases from J, leaving 14 bases between. The CDR3 coding sequence is TGCAGTGCTAGAGATTTCAGGGGCGACGACACTGAAGCTTTCTTT. The encoded protein is CSARDFRGDDTEAFF.

This clonotype was detected only a few times. The chain carries TRBV7-9 and TRBJ2-1; 9 bases map to TRBD1. The trim removed 1 base at V and 3 bases at J, leaving 7 bases unmatched. Per germline, CDR1 SEHNR and CDR2 FQNEAQ (reference sequence). The CDR3 covers 17 residues. The CDR3 region has the DNA TGTGCCAGCAGCTTAGGGGAACAGGGGGCCTACTACAATGAGCAGTTCTTC. Its translation: CASSLGEQGAYYNEQFF.

This clonotype has just a few counts. The gene calls are TRBV7-8 and TRBJ2-1; 9 bases map to TRBD2. The V gene's germline CDR1 is SGHVS and CDR2 FQNEAQ. Trimming cost V 3 bases and J 6 bases; bases outside gene matches: 3. The CDR3 is 14 amino acids. CDR3 region: CASSFGTSSNEQFF. The CDR3 nucleotides read TGTGCCAGCAGCTTTGGGACTAGCAGCAATGAGCAGTTCTTC.

This clonotype has a handful of counts. This chain uses TRBV7-9 with TRBJ2-1; no clear D gene. This CDR3 has 11 amino acids. V was clipped by 6 bases and J by 10 bases, with 10 bases between them. CDR1 is SEHNR, CDR2 FQNEAQ, per germline (reference sequence). The chain's CDR3 is CASRLTYEQFF. As DNA, the CDR3 is TGTGCCAGCAGGCTGACCTACGAGCAGTTCTTC.

This clonotype turned up a few times. This sequence joins TRBV6-5 and TRBJ2-3; either TRBD1 or TRBD2 may supply D (5 bases each). CDR3 size: 17 residues. Trimming took 0 bases from V and 2 from J, leaving 15 bases between them. From germline, CDR1 is MNHEY and CDR2 SVGAGI. This chain's CDR3 is CASSYSGPGTNTDTQYF. Here the CDR3 DNA reads TGTGCCAGCAGTTACTCGGGGCCAGGGACGAACACAGATACGCAGTATTTT.

The rearrangement joins TRBV12-3 or TRBV12-4 to TRBJ2-3; 8 nucleotides align to TRBD2. The V and J ends lost 5 bases and 5 bases, in that order; junction bases with no gene match: 6. The CDR3 contains 14 residues. The CDR3 is CASSRGGVGDTQYF. As DNA, the CDR3 is TGTGCCAGCAGTCGGGGGGGGGTCGGAGATACGCAGTATTTT.

The chain employs TRBV18 and TRBJ2-1; 7 nucleotides match TRBD1. Germline CDR1 KGHSH, CDR2 LQKENI. The V segment lost 2 bases and the J segment 5 bases; nucleotides outside the gene matches: 9. CDR3 length: 16 residues. The CDR3 here is CASSPKRTGGNNEQFF. The CDR3 DNA is TGTGCCAGCTCACCAAAGAGGACAGGCGGCAACAATGAGCAGTTCTTC.

Comments on this clonotype: A read error may explain this, as a much larger clone is one base away. The V and J genes are TRBV7-6 and TRBJ1-1; 9 bases align to TRBD1. Unmatched junction bases numbered 10, after V lost 5 bases and J lost 6 bases. The CDR3 spans 15 residues. The V gene's germline CDR1 is SGHVS and CDR2 FNYEAQ. CDR3 protein: CASSPRDRDISEAFF. The CDR3 DNA reads TGTGCCAGCAGCCCACGGGACAGGGATATCTCTGAAGCTTTCTTT. The whole variable domain, filled in from reference TRBV7-6 and TRBJ1-1, reads GAGVSQSPRYKVTKRGQDVALRCDPISGHVSLYWYRQALGQGPEFLTYFNYEAQQDKSGLPNDRFSAERPEGSISTLTIQRTEQRDSAMYRCASSPRDRDISEAFFGQGTRLTVV.

This clonotype showed up just a few times. The rearrangement joins TRBV10-3 to TRBJ2-2, with D perhaps matching TRBD1 or TRBD2 (6 bases each). The CDR3 runs to 15 residues. V was trimmed by 2 bases and J by 8 bases, leaving 15 bases between them. CDR1 and CDR2 from the germline V gene are ENHRY and SYGVKD. The CDR3 DNA sequence: TGTGCCATCAGTGAGCGACAGGAGGGCGCAGGGGAGCTGTTTTTT. It translates to CAISERQEGAGELFF.

This chain joins TRBV13 and TRBJ2-1; D possibly uses TRBD1 or TRBD2 (5 bases each). The V end lost 3 bases, the J end lost 4 bases, and 19 bases lay between the germline ends. Germline CDR1 reads PRHDT; CDR2 reads FYEKMQ (reference sequence). CDR3 size: 17 residues. The CDR3 spells CASSLDSLGVGYNEQFF. The CDR3 coding sequence is TGTGCCAGCAGCTTGGACTCCCTGGGGGTAGGGTACAATGAGCAGTTCTTC. The complete variable domain, with remaining parts taken from reference TRBV13 and TRBJ2-1, reads AAGVIQSPRHLIKEKRETATLKCYPIPRHDTVYWYQQGPGQDPQFLISFYEKMQSDKGSIPDRFSAQQFSDYHSELNMSSLELGDSALYFCASSLDSLGVGYNEQFFGPGTRLTVL.

The chain carries TRBV7-6 and TRBJ1-3; D possibly corresponds to TRBD1 (5 bases). The CDR3 runs to 15 residues. The V and J ends lost 5 bases and 0 bases respectively, with 11 bases between them. Germline V gene lookup returns CDR1 SGHVS and CDR2 FNYEAQ. CDR3 sequence reads: CASSPGLSSGNTIYF. The CDR3 nucleotides are TGTGCCAGCAGCCCGGGGCTAAGCTCTGGAAACACCATATATTTT.

The sample holds a few counts of this clonotype. One base away lies a much larger clone, so this may be a sequencing read error. This sequence joins TRBV7-9 and TRBJ2-3; D ambiguous. The germline CDR1 and CDR2 sequences are SEHNR and FQNEAQ (reference sequence). The CDR3 length is 12 residues. Trimming cost V 6 bases and J 2 bases, with 6 bases left between them. The CDR3, as DNA: TGTGCCAGCAGGGGCGTCACAGATACGCAGTATTTT. This gives the protein CASRGVTDTQYF.

This clonotype was observed many times. The V call is TRBV7-6, the J call TRBJ2-5; D may correspond to TRBD1 or TRBD2 (6 bases each). Trimming removed 6 bases from V and 4 bases from J, with 18 bases in between. The germline gives CDR1 SGHVS, CDR2 FNYEAQ. This CDR3 comprises 15 residues. CDR3: CASRTRDMGGETQYF. CDR3 nucleotides: TGTGCCAGCAGGACGCGGGACATGGGAGGAGAGACCCAGTACTTC.

This sequence joins TRBV19 and TRBJ1-6; the D is unclear. Germline V gene data show CDR1 as LNHDA and CDR2 as SQIVND (reference sequence). V shed 4 bases and J shed 10 bases, with 17 bases lying between them. This CDR3 has 15 amino acids. The CDR3 DNA follows: TGTGCCAGTAGTACCATGGACGGTCTGAGGTCACCCCTCCACTTT. Translation gives CASSTMDGLRSPLHF.

This clonotype was counted many times. The J gene is TRBJ2-3, the V gene TRBV7-2, with D possibly matching TRBD2 (7 bases). Per the germline V gene, CDR1 is SGHTA and CDR2 is FQGNSA. V lost 3 bases and J 4 bases, leaving 17 bases between the germline ends. The CDR3 totals 16 residues. CDR3 sequence reads: CASSFSLGGESDTQYF. CDR3 in DNA: TGTGCCAGCAGCTTCTCCCTAGGGGGGGAATCAGATACGCAGTATTTT.

The chain employs TRBV28 and TRBJ2-2, with D possibly TRBD2 on 5 matching bases. The CDR3 runs to 16 residues. CDR1 and CDR2 from the germline V gene are MDHEN and SYDVKM. The ends were cut back, 2 bases at V and 1 base at J, with 11 bases in the middle. CDR3 residues: CASSLGPGWNTGELFF. The CDR3, as DNA: TGTGCCAGCAGTTTAGGTCCGGGATGGAACACCGGGGAGCTGTTTTTT.

This clonotype was seen only a few times. This chain uses TRBV6-2 or TRBV6-3 with TRBJ2-2; tentative D call: TRBD1 (6 bases). CDR1 is MNHEY and CDR2 is SVGEGT in the germline V gene. Trimming cost V 2 bases and J 5 bases, with 12 bases left between them. This CDR3 has 15 residues. The DNA for the CDR3 is TGTGCCAGCAGTTACGAGTATCAGGGGACCGGGGAGCTGTTTTTT. It yields the protein CASSYEYQGTGELFF.

V usage is TRBV11-2 and J usage is TRBJ2-5; possible D gene TRBD2, 6 bases. Germline CDR1 SGHAT, CDR2 FQNNGV. The CDR3 is made up of 15 amino acids. Trimming shortened V by 7 bases and J by 4 bases, and 19 bases separated the two germline ends. In DNA form, the CDR3 reads TGTGCCAGCACCTTGACTTCTAGCGCCCCAGAGACCCAGTACTTC. Amino acid sequence: CASTLTSSAPETQYF.

This clonotype was detected a few times. The chain joins TRBV12-3 or TRBV12-4 to TRBJ1-2; maybe TRBD1 (5 bases). CDR3 length: 13 residues. V lost 4 bases and J 3 bases, leaving 9 bases between the germline ends. The DNA for the CDR3 is TGTGCCAGCAGTTCTGGCAGGGACTATGGCTACACCTTC. This gives the protein CASSSGRDYGYTF.

This clonotype was seen repeatedly, ten times or more. The chain employs TRBV7-6 and TRBJ2-1, with TRBD2 matching over 11 bases. Germline lookup yields CDR1 SGHVS and CDR2 FNYEAQ. This CDR3 has 18 residues. After removal of 3 bases from V and 3 bases from J, the junction contained 10 bases not matched to a gene. The chain's CDR3 is CASSFMGSGGAVYNEQFF. Written as DNA, the CDR3 is TGTGCCAGCAGCTTCATGGGTAGCGGGGGGGCCGTCTACAATGAGCAGTTCTTC.

This sequence joins TRBV28 and TRBJ1-5; perhaps TRBD1 as D (5 bases). The CDR3 loop spans 12 amino acids. The germline CDR1 and CDR2 sequences are MDHEN and SYDVKM. Trimming shortened V by 3 bases and J by 7 bases, and 7 bases separated the two germline ends. CDR3 DNA: TGTGCCAGCAGTTTGTACAGGCAGCCCCAGCATTTT. Its translation: CASSLYRQPQHF.

This clonotype has more than one count but fewer than ten. The rearrangement links TRBV6-6 to TRBJ1-1; TRBD1 aligns across 10 bases. The CDR3 extends over 18 amino acids. Germline-derived CDR1 and CDR2 are MNHNY and SVGAGI (reference sequence). Trimming at V came to 2 bases and at J to 1 base, leaving 10 bases not matched to a gene. The CDR3: CASSYIRQGAPTNTEAFF. In DNA, the CDR3 is TGTGCCAGCAGTTACATTCGACAGGGGGCTCCGACGAACACTGAAGCTTTCTTT.